The T cell receptor beta chain under discussion was sequenced for a study of cytomegalovirus exposure and HLA in healthy donors. Researchers ran the PCR with 60 Vbeta and 13 Jbeta primers. Sequencing was performed with immunoSEQ multiplex PCR; in TCRdb, only in-frame clones are kept and a portion is missing. The table has some 150,000 clones, roughly 70% seen once; the top ten hold around 4.2%. In germline, CDR1 is SEHNR, CDR2 FQNEAQ (reference sequence). The CDR3 sequence is 16 residues long. V was cut by 7 bases and J by 0 bases, with 15 bases left in between. Sequences were obtained from PBMCs. This sequence originates from a man between 45 and 60 years old in good health and CMV-seropositive. The chain has TRBV7-9 and TRBJ2-2; weak D call: TRBD2 (6 bases). CDR3 sequence: CASTLFGGPNTGELFF. CDR3 DNA: TGTGCCAGCACCCTCTTCGGGGGTCCGAACACCGGGGAGCTGTTTTTT.